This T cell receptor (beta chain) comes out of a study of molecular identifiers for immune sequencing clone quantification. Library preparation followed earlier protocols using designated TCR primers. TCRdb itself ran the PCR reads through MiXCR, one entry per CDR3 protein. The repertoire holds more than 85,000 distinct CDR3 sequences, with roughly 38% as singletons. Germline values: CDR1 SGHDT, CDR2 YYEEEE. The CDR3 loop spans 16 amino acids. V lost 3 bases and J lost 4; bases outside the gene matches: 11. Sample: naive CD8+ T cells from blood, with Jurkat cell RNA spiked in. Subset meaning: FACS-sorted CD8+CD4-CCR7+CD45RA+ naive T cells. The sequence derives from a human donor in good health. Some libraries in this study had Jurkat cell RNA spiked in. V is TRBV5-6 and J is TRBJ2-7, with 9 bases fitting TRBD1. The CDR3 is CASSYLGQGPGYEQYF. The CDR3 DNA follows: TGTGCCAGCAGCTACCTGGGACAGGGCCCGGGGTACGAGCAGTACTTC. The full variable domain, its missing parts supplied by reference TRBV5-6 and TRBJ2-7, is DAGVTQSPTHLIKTRGQQVTLRCSPKSGHDTVSWYQQALGQGPQFIFQYYEEEERQRGNFPDRFSGHQFPNYSSELNVNALLLGDSALYLCASSYLGQGPGYEQYFGPGTRLTVT.